This T cell receptor beta chain is drawn from a study of T-cell memory formation after mild COVID-19. On the study more broadly: Across donors, TCR clusters were largely donor specific. Findings and caveats of the study: For second-wave clones that peaked at day 37, SARS-CoV-2 specificity went unverified.

As regards this clonotype: Its antigen remains unidentified.

A single record per CDR3 protein comes from TCRdb applying MiXCR to the 5' RACE reads. The sample contains about 600,000 distinct CDR3 sequences, about 22% of which appear only once. The length of the CDR3 is 15 residues. Germline CDR1 and CDR2: MGHRA and YSYEKL. The ends lost 0 bases at V and 6 bases at J; junction bases unmatched: 8. The sample comprised PBMCs or a T cell subset sorted from them (not recorded which). This chain links TRBV4-1 with TRBJ2-7; 7 bases align to TRBD2. The TCR originated in an adult woman who had mild COVID-19 (a few samples of this study predate the infection). Cell type and time point are not known. CDR3: CASSQEKRGGLEQYF. In nucleotides, the CDR3 is TGCGCCAGCAGCCAAGAGAAGCGGGGAGGCCTCGAGCAGTACTTC.